This TCR beta chain emerged from a study of CXCR3-negative and CXCR3-positive naive CD8 T cells. UMI-tagged TRB cDNA libraries were built via 5' RACE. For each CDR3 protein, TCRdb gives one entry from its re-call of the 5' RACE reads, without DNA. Its table records about 150,000 distinct CDR3 sequences. Whole-study results and caveats: Naive cells with CXCR3 showed TRB CDR3s that were more hydrophobic than those in CXCR3-negative naive cells.

This CDR3 has 12 amino acids. The germline CDR1 and CDR2 sequences are SGDLS and YYNGEE. To note about this clonotype: As yet, its antigen is unknown.

This clonotype was sampled from a human donor in good health. Some clones in this sample may be carry-over from other donors' samples. Material for sequencing was naive CXCR3+ CD8+ T cells from blood. Stated subset: CD45RO-CCR7+CD27+CD95- naive CD8+ T cells expressing CXCR3 (TNR3+). The chain has TRBV9 and TRBJ1-1. The CDR3 sequence is CASSGGDTEAFF.